This T cell receptor beta chain appears in the sequencing data of a study of T cell responses to AZD1222 COVID-19 vaccine. Study context: Some second doses came at about 4 weeks and others at about 12 weeks; these were pooled. Overall study findings and caveats: Donors were mostly white British, more females; clonal diversity possibly underestimated.

Concerning this clone itself: Antigen unknown.

The CDR3 is 18 residues long. Assay used: immunoSEQ multiplex PCR; TCRdb lists only in-frame clones, some missing. The table records about 110,000 clones, around 94% of them present only once. The TCR originated in an adult in good health. The source material was peripheral blood, sampled on day 0 of AZD1222 vaccination. The chain is built from TRBV21-1 and TRBJ1-2; TRBD1, the D gene given by the table, was not confirmed from the DNA. TRBV21-1 is a listed pseudogene. CDR3 coding DNA: TGTGCCAGCAGCAAAGAAGGGCGTTCCTCCGGAAGGGGGTATGGCTACACCTTC. It encodes CASSKEGRSSGRGYGYTF.